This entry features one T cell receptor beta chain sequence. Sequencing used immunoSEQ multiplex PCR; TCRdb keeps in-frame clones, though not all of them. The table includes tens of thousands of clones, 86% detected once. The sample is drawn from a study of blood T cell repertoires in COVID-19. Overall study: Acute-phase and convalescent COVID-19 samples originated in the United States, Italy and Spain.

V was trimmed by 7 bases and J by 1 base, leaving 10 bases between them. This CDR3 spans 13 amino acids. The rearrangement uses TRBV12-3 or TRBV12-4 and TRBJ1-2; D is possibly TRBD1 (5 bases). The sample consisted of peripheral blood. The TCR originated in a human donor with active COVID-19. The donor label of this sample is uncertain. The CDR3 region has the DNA TGTGCCAGCACCGACAGCTTTAACTATGGCTACACCTTC. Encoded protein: CASTDSFNYGYTF.